This T cell receptor beta chain was recorded in a study of beta chain features in type 1 diabetes (dated by TCRdb to the late 2010s). For context, the study as a whole: No differences in mean age, gender distribution, total cell number or subset yield were found between patients and healthy donors. The study compared TCRB repertoires of sorted circulating CD4+ T cell subsets between recently diagnosed type 1 diabetes patients and matched healthy donors. Naive and central memory subsets were obtained from all 30 or so donors, but regulatory and stem cell-like memory subsets were isolated from only 8 patients and roughly 8 healthy donors. A total of about 110,000,000 sorted cells were examined across all samples, and a strong correlation was observed between cell number per subset and RNA yield. Overall results and qualifications from the work: In all four CD4+ subsets, TCRB CDR3 length was moderately but significantly shorter in type 1 diabetes patients. Shorter templates might be favored by PCR, yet because patient and control samples were amplified and corrected together, any such skew would affect both groups equally. Naive, central memory and regulatory TCRB repertoires appeared to be more alike among patients than among healthy donors. Because small numbers of individuals were included in the HLA sub-analyses, any influence of HLA type on TCRB rearrangement was left unresolved. Because cDNA was sequenced instead of genomic DNA, activated cells with high expression could be over-represented, although the groups did not differ in activation or CD3 levels. At VDJ recombination sites, patients with type 1 diabetes made fewer insertions and deleted more nucleotides, a pattern implying thymic rearrangement abnormalities.

This clone was seen a handful of times. Its antigen remains unidentified. Base qualities are not at hand, and no much larger clone is one base apart. From each donor, a single peripheral blood sample of 90 to 150 mL on average was drawn into heparinised tubes. A BD FACSAria II was used to sort naive, central memory, regulatory and stem cell-like memory CD4+ T cells with a panel that included CD45RO, CCR7, CD25, CD127, CD95 and CD27. A purity above 95% was achieved for all sorted populations. Right away, PBMCs were isolated by Lymphoprep density gradient centrifugation and were stained directly, with no culture step. So that batch effects would be minimized, each experiment stained and sorted samples in pairs, pairing one healthy donor with one patient. The entire amount of isolated RNA was reverse transcribed using the High Capacity cDNA Reverse Transcription Kit, so the sequenced TCRB transcripts were expressed ones. Naive, central memory and regulatory T cell samples underwent deep immunoSEQ sequencing, averaging about 3.5 million total reads per sample. After sorted cells were lysed in RLT buffer, RNA was extracted with DNase-treated RNeasy Micro or Mini kits, with the choice depending on cell number. Each cell subset was processed separately to prevent cross-contamination, with patient and healthy donor samples processed together. The immunoSEQ multiplex PCR was used to amplify TCRB sequences from cDNA, generating 87-bp fragments that spanned the CDR3 region. The amplicons were sequenced using the Illumina HiSeq platform. In the source study's methods: Synthetic template baselines were used to correct PCR bias computationally, reads within Hamming distance 2 were collapsed together, and singletons that could not be merged were discarded. Reads were aligned to IMGT to assign V, D and J genes, CDR3 length, and insertions or deletions at six rearrangement sites. Clonotype counts were normalized to sorted cell number within each subset before computing true diversity and Gini coefficients with the tcR R package. Repertoire sharing was quantified using the overlap coefficient calculated on TCRB nucleotide sequences. As a proxy for the pre-selection repertoire, out-of-frame TCRB sequences from naive cells were analyzed. TCRdb mirrors the immuneACCESS table, restricted to in-frame sequences. Some clones are absent from its copies; in checked studies, under half trace to an unresolved V gene, and the reason for the others is unknown. From that table come the V and J calls and clone size; the DNA was used to work out D and trimming. A total of under 450,000 clones appear in this sample, approximately 16% of them only once. The ten largest clones take up around 0.02% of the sample.

In the germline V gene, CDR1 corresponds to SGHDN and CDR2 to FVKESK. V trim: 4 bases; J trim: 7 bases; unmatched bases: 11. The CDR3 covers 15 residues, taking in both the cysteine and the phenylalanine. Only CDR3 DNA is held: 45 bases, read in frame from base 1. Sequencing input: naive CD4+ T cells from blood. The sample's cell subset or site label is to be understood as: true naive CD4+ T cells. Recombination linked TRBV14 to TRBJ2-7, with 9 bases matching TRBD1. This clonotype was sampled from a woman aged 18-29 years in good health. The CDR3 loop reads CASSRRDRVSGEQYF. The bases read TGTGCCAGCAGCCGCCGGGACAGGGTATCGGGAGAGCAGTACTTC.